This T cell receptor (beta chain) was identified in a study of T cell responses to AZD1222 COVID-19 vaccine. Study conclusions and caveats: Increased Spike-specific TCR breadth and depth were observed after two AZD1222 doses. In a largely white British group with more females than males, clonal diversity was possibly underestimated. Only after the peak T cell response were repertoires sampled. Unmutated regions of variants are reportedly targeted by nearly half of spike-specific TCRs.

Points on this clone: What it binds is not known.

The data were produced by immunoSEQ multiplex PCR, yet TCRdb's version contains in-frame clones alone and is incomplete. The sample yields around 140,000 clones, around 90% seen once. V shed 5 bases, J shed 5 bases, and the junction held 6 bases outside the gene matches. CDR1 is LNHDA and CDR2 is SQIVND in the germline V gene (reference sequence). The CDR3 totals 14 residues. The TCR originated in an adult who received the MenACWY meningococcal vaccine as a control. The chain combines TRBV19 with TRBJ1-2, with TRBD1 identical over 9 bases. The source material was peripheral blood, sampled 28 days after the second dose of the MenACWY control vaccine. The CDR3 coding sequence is TGTGCCAGTAGTTATAGGACAGGGGAATATGGCTACACCTTC. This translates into CASSYRTGEYGYTF.